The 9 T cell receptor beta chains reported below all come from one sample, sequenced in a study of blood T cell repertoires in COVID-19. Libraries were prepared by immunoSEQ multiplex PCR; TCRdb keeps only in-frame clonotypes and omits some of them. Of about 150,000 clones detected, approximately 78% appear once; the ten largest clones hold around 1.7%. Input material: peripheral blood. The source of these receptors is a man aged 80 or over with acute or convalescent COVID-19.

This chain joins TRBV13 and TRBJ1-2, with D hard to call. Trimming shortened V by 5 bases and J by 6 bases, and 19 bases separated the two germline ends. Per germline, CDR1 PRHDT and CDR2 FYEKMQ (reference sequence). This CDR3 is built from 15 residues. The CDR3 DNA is TGTGCCAGCAGCGACCCTCCTTCAGGAAGAGATGGCTACACCTTC. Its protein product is CASSDPPSGRDGYTF.

CDR3 sequence reads: CASSLGGVSSYEQYF. CDR3 sequence (DNA): TGTGCCAGCAGCCTAGGCGGGGTTAGCTCCTACGAGCAGTACTTC. The chain links TRBV6-6 to TRBJ2-7, with D perhaps TRBD2 (6 bases). Per the germline V gene, CDR1 is MNHNY and CDR2 is SVGAGI (reference sequence). Trimming shortened V by 6 bases and J by 0 bases, and 15 bases separated the two germline ends. The CDR3 runs to 15 residues.

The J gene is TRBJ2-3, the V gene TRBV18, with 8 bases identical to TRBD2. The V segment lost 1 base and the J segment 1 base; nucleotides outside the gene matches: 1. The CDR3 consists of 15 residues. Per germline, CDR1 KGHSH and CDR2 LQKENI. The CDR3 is CASSPRRGGTDTQYF. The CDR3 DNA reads TGTGCCAGCTCACCACGGCGGGGGGGCACAGATACGCAGTATTTT.

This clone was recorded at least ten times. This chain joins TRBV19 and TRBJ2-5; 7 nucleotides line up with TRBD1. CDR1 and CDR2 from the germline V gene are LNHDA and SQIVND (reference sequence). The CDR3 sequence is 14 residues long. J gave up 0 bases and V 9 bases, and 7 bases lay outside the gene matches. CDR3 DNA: TGTGCCAGCAACGTCAGGGGGAACCAAGAGACCCAGTACTTC. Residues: CASNVRGNQETQYF.

The CDR3, as DNA: TGTGCCAGTAGTGCACTAGCGGGGGGATCCTACGAGCAGTACTTC. Its protein is CASSALAGGSYEQYF. This rearrangement joins TRBV19 to TRBJ2-7; TRBD2 aligns across 12 bases. The CDR3 loop spans 15 amino acids. V dropped 5 bases and J dropped 1; count of bases not matched to a gene: 3. CDR1 is LNHDA, CDR2 SQIVND, per germline (reference sequence). Looking up the rest from reference TRBV19 and TRBJ2-7 gives the full variable domain: DGGITQSPKYLFRKEGQNVTLSCEQNLNHDAMYWYRQDPGQGLRLIYYSQIVNDFQKGDIAEGYSVSREKKESFPLTVTSAQKNPTAFYLCASSALAGGSYEQYFGPGTRLTVT.

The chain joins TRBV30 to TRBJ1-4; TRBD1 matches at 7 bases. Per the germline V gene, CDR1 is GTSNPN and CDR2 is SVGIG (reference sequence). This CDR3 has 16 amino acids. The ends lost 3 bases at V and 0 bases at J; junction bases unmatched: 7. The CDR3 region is CAWRTPGQPTNEKLFF. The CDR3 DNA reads TGTGCCTGGAGGACCCCGGGACAGCCAACTAATGAAAAACTGTTTTTT.

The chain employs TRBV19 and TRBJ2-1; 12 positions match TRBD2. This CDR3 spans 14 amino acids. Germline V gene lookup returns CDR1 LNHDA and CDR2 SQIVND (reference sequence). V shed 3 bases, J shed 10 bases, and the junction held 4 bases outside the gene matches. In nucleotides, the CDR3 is TGTGCCAGTAGTATGACTAGCGGGGGCCACGAGCAGTTCTTC. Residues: CASSMTSGGHEQFF.

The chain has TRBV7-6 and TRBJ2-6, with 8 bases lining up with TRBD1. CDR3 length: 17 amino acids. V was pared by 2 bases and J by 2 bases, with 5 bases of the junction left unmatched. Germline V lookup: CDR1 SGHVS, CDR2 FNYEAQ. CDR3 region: CASSLTQGATGANVLTF. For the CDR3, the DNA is TGTGCCAGCAGCTTAACGCAGGGGGCGACTGGGGCCAACGTCCTGACTTTC.

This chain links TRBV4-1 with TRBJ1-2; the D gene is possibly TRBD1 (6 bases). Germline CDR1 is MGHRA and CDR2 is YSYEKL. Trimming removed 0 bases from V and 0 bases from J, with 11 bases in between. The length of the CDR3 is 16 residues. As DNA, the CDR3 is TGCGCCAGCAGCCAAGATGGGACACCCACTAACTATGGCTACACCTTC. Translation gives CASSQDGTPTNYGYTF.